The 29 T cell receptor beta chains in this list originate from one sample, sequenced in a study of cytomegalovirus exposure and HLA in healthy donors. The PCR contained 60 Vbeta and 13 Jbeta primers. The data were produced by immunoSEQ multiplex PCR, yet TCRdb's version contains in-frame clones alone and is incomplete. The sample has over 150,000 clones, around 79% seen once. Sequenced material: PBMCs. Every receptor here comes from a man aged 25 to 40 in good health and CMV-seropositive.

V and J are TRBV6-4 and TRBJ1-2, with no clear D. The germline V and J ends were trimmed by 5 bases and 3 bases, with 13 bases remaining between them. Germline V lookup: CDR1 MRHNA, CDR2 SNTAGT. This CDR3 is built from 14 residues. The CDR3, as DNA: TGTGCCAGCAGTCCCACTGACACCGACTATGGCTACACCTTC. Translated, it gives CASSPTDTDYGYTF.

CDR3 residues: CASSWTGGGYEQYF. The CDR3 DNA is TGTGCCAGCAGCTGGACAGGGGGTGGTTACGAGCAGTACTTC. V is TRBV5-6 and J is TRBJ2-5; TRBD1 aligns across 10 bases. The end of the DNA is better explained by TRBJ2-7, so the J call may be wrong. This CDR3 has 14 residues. Germline V gene lookup returns CDR1 SGHDT and CDR2 YYEEEE.

The V and J genes are TRBV5-8 and TRBJ1-1; 8 positions agree with TRBD1. The ends lost 4 bases at V and 3 bases at J; junction bases unmatched: 5. This CDR3 has 14 amino acids. CDR1 is SGHTS, CDR2 YDEGEE, per germline. The chain's CDR3 is CASSIQGAYTEAFF. In nucleotides, the CDR3 is TGTGCCAGCAGCATCCAGGGGGCATACACTGAAGCTTTCTTT.

A few counts support this clone. V usage is TRBV7-6 and J usage is TRBJ1-4, with 9 bases identical to TRBD1. Germline CDR1 and CDR2: SGHVS and FNYEAQ. V gave up 3 bases and J gave up 4 bases; unmatched junction bases: 0. The CDR3 is made up of 14 amino acids. Written as DNA, the CDR3 is TGTGCCAGCAGCTTGGGACAGGGTAATGAAAAACTGTTTTTT. This translates into CASSLGQGNEKLFF.

This clone has a handful of counts. The chain recombines TRBV7-9 with TRBJ2-3; a possible D gene is TRBD1 (5 bases). V was trimmed by 5 bases and J by 6 bases, leaving 18 bases between them. The CDR3 spans 15 residues. Looked up from germline, CDR1 is SEHNR and CDR2 is FQNEAQ (reference sequence). The CDR3 region is CASSLRTGRVDTQYF. DNA for the CDR3: TGTGCCAGCAGCCTCCGCACAGGTCGGGTGGATACGCAGTATTTT.

The chain joins TRBV6-1 to TRBJ1-5, with TRBD1 matching 8 bases. V shed 1 base, J shed 0 bases, and the junction held 11 bases outside the gene matches. The V gene's germline CDR1 is MNHNS and CDR2 SASEGT. This CDR3 has 19 amino acids. The CDR3 DNA is TGTGCCAGCAGTGAAGGACAGGGGACATTTCTACTTAGCAATCAGCCCCAGCATTTT. This encodes CASSEGQGTFLLSNQPQHF.

The chain combines TRBV5-1 with TRBJ1-2, with D possibly matching TRBD1 (5 bases). CDR3 size: 16 residues. The germline CDR1 and CDR2 sequences are SGHRS and YFSETQ. The V end lost 6 bases, the J end lost 4 bases, and 22 bases lay between the germline ends. The CDR3 nucleotides read TGCGCCAGCACCCGGGGAGGGACCCCGGGAGCCTATGGCTACACCTTC. Translated, it gives CASTRGGTPGAYGYTF. Full variable domain (missing parts from reference TRBV5-1 and TRBJ1-2): KAGVTQTPRYLIKTRGQQVTLSCSPISGHRSVSWYQQTPGQGLQFLFEYFSETQRNKGNFPGRFSGRQFSNSRSEMNVSTLELGDSALYLCASTRGGTPGAYGYTFGSGTRLTVV.

This chain links TRBV27 with TRBJ1-2; 10 bases fit TRBD1. Germline V gives CDR1 MNHEY, CDR2 SMNVEV (reference sequence). CDR3 length: 18 amino acids. Germline trimming cut 5 bases from V and 1 base from J; bases unmatched to any gene: 13. CDR3 in DNA: TGTGCCAGCAGTGCCCGACAGGGGGCGACCGCCGGTAACTATGGCTACACCTTC. Its translation is CASSARQGATAGNYGYTF.

CDR3 DNA: TGTGCCAGTAGCCCTGAGGGAAGCAATCAGCCCCAGCATTTT. Translating it yields CASSPEGSNQPQHF. The V call is TRBV19, the J call TRBJ1-5; the D is unclear. CDR3 length: 14 residues. CDR1 is LNHDA, CDR2 SQIVND, per germline (reference sequence). V was pared by 6 bases and J by 1 base, with 10 bases between. Together with reference TRBV19 and TRBJ1-5, the CDR3 gives the full variable domain: DGGITQSPKYLFRKEGQNVTLSCEQNLNHDAMYWYRQDPGQGLRLIYYSQIVNDFQKGDIAEGYSVSREKKESFPLTVTSAQKNPTAFYLCASSPEGSNQPQHFGDGTRLSIL.

The chain combines TRBV27 with TRBJ1-1; D is undetermined. In germline, CDR1 is MNHEY, CDR2 SMNVEV (reference sequence). The CDR3 has 12 amino acids. V lost 8 bases to trimming and J lost 8 bases, with 15 bases between them. As DNA, the CDR3 is TGTGCCAGCCTGGATGGGAGTACAGAAGCTTTCTTT. This translates into CASLDGSTEAFF.

This chain links TRBV19 with TRBJ1-5; 10 bases map to TRBD1. Germline trimming cut 6 bases from V and 7 bases from J; bases unmatched to any gene: 9. The germline gives CDR1 LNHDA, CDR2 SQIVND (reference sequence). The CDR3 sequence is 15 residues long. CDR3 loop: CASSTSDRGRQPQHF. The CDR3 region has the DNA TGTGCCAGTAGCACCTCGGACAGGGGGAGACAGCCCCAGCATTTT.

V and J are TRBV30 and TRBJ2-2, with 8 positions matching TRBD1. J was trimmed by 5 bases and V by 4 bases; bases with no gene match: 12. CDR1 is GTSNPN, CDR2 SVGIG, per germline (reference sequence). This CDR3 is 16 amino acids long. CDR3 in amino acids: CAWNTGQGARTGELFF. CDR3 in DNA: TGTGCCTGGAATACTGGGCAGGGGGCAAGAACCGGGGAGCTGTTTTTT.

This rearrangement joins TRBV18 to TRBJ2-5; D might be TRBD2 (5 bases). CDR1 is KGHSH, CDR2 LQKENI, per germline. The CDR3 covers 14 residues. Trimming left V 0 bases short and J 2 bases short, with 7 bases between. The CDR3 DNA reads TGTGCCAGCTCACCACCTAGCGAGCAAGAGACCCAGTACTTC. Translation: CASSPPSEQETQYF.

This chain links TRBV15 with TRBJ2-1; 7 nucleotides align to TRBD2. With V trimmed by 0 bases and J by 3 bases, 11 bases remained unmatched. The CDR3 extends over 18 amino acids. Germline loops: CDR1 LNHNV, CDR2 YYDKDF (reference sequence). Written as DNA, the CDR3 is TGTGCCACCAGCAGAGATAAGGGGCTAGCGGACAACTACAATGAGCAGTTCTTC. It translates to CATSRDKGLADNYNEQFF.

The chain carries TRBV4-3 and TRBJ2-3; tentative D call: TRBD2 (5 bases). CDR1 and CDR2 from the germline V gene are LGHNA and YSLEER. Trimming took 0 bases from V and 1 from J, leaving 8 bases between them. The CDR3 is 15 amino acids. In DNA form, the CDR3 reads TGCGCCAGCAGCCAAGATTCCGGGGGCACAGATACGCAGTATTTT. It codes for CASSQDSGGTDTQYF.

The rearrangement joins TRBV13 to TRBJ2-3, with TRBD1 matching over 8 bases. The length of the CDR3 is 14 residues. Trimming removed 3 bases from V and 6 bases from J; junction bases left unmatched: 5. Germline CDR1 PRHDT, CDR2 FYEKMQ (reference sequence). Here the CDR3 reads CASSLTGEADTQYF. The CDR3 nucleotides read TGTGCCAGCAGCTTGACAGGGGAAGCGGATACGCAGTATTTT.

The V and J genes are TRBV7-9 and TRBJ1-6, with 7 nucleotides matching TRBD1. The V segment lost 5 bases and the J segment 10 bases; nucleotides outside the gene matches: 8. The CDR3 runs 14 residues. Germline values: CDR1 SEHNR, CDR2 FQNEAQ (reference sequence). In nucleotides, the CDR3 is TGTGCCAGCAGCCCAGGACAGGTGGTATCACCCCTCCACTTT. Amino acid sequence: CASSPGQVVSPLHF. The whole variable domain, remainder taken from reference TRBV7-9 and TRBJ1-6, is DTGVSQNPRHKITKRGQNVTFRCDPISEHNRLYWYRQTLGQGPEFLTYFQNEAQLEKSRLLSDRFSAERPKGSFSTLEIQRTEQGDSAMYLCASSPGQVVSPLHFGNGTRLTVT.

The chain recombines TRBV7-9 with TRBJ2-2; TRBD1 aligns across 9 bases. The CDR3 runs to 15 residues. CDR1 and CDR2 (germline): SEHNR, FQNEAQ (reference sequence). Trimming took 4 bases from V and 3 from J; bases not matched to a gene: 3. The CDR3 nucleotides are TGTGCCAGCAGCTCGAGGACAGGGGACACCGGGGAGCTGTTTTTT. Its protein product is CASSSRTGDTGELFF.

This rearrangement joins TRBV30 to TRBJ2-3, with 7 bases matching TRBD1. V was pared by 8 bases and J by 5 bases, with 10 bases of the junction left unmatched. Germline V gene data show CDR1 as GTSNPN and CDR2 as SVGIG (reference sequence). The CDR3 has 13 residues. In nucleotides, the CDR3 is TGTGCCGCTGAACAGGGGTACGAAGATACGCAGTATTTT. Its translation: CAAEQGYEDTQYF.

This chain joins TRBV4-3 and TRBJ2-1; TRBD2 might be the D (7 bases). Looked up from germline, CDR1 is LGHNA and CDR2 is YSLEER. The CDR3 extends over 16 amino acids. V was cut by 0 bases and J by 12 bases, with 21 bases left in between. The DNA of the CDR3 is TGCGCCAGCAGCCAAGAAATCTGGGGGGGGGCAGGTGGGCAGTTCTTC. Encoded protein: CASSQEIWGGAGGQFF.

The V and J genes are TRBV7-2 and TRBJ2-1; D is undetermined. In germline, CDR1 is SGHTA, CDR2 FQGNSA. V was clipped by 2 bases and J by 0 bases, with 5 bases between them. This CDR3 has 14 residues. CDR3 bases: TGTGCCAGCAGCTTAACGAGCTCCTACAATGAGCAGTTCTTC. Amino acid sequence: CASSLTSSYNEQFF.

This sequence joins TRBV20-1 and TRBJ2-3; possibly TRBD1 for D (5 bases). CDR1 is DFQATT and CDR2 is SNEGSKA in the germline V gene (reference sequence). V was shortened by 5 bases and J by 9 bases, with 12 bases between the two germline ends. CDR3 size: 11 residues. For the CDR3, the DNA is TGCAGTGCTGGGGCCATAGGCACGCAGTATTTT. Translated, it gives CSAGAIGTQYF.

The rearrangement uses TRBV2 and TRBJ2-2, with D perhaps matching TRBD1 (5 bases). Germline lookup yields CDR1 SNHLY and CDR2 FYNNEI. This CDR3 spans 13 amino acids. Trimming cost V 4 bases and J 4 bases, with 7 bases left between them. CDR3 nucleotides: TGTGCCAGCAGTGTAGGGGTCACCGGGGAGCTGTTTTTT. This codes for CASSVGVTGELFF.

The rearrangement joins TRBV6-1 to TRBJ2-7; D gene uncertain. The CDR3 is made up of 15 amino acids. Germline lookup yields CDR1 MNHNS and CDR2 SASEGT. V was trimmed by 7 bases and J by 5 bases, leaving 21 bases between them. CDR3 sequence: CASTLMRLLPHEQYF. The DNA of the CDR3 is TGTGCCAGCACTCTTATGAGACTCCTCCCCCACGAGCAGTACTTC.

As to this clone: A junction boundary mismatches the germline segment, possibly from a read error. This chain connects TRBV7-7 to TRBJ2-5, with 8 bases aligning to TRBD2. The CDR3 contains 16 residues. Germline V gene lookup returns CDR1 SSHAT and CDR2 FNYEAQ (reference sequence). As DNA, the CDR3 is TGTGCTAGCAGCCCGGGTTGGGAAGCGGGAGAAGAGACCCAGTACTTC. This translates into CASSPGWEAGEETQYF.

This chain uses TRBV27 with TRBJ2-1; 9 bases are a match to TRBD2. The CDR3 consists of 15 residues. The V and J ends lost 2 bases and 8 bases, in that order; junction bases with no gene match: 7. Per the germline V gene, CDR1 is MNHEY and CDR2 is SMNVEV (reference sequence). CDR3 coding DNA: TGTGCCAGCAGTTTAGCATTAGCGGGAGTTGATGAGCAGTTCTTC. Translation: CASSLALAGVDEQFF.

V and J are TRBV29-1 and TRBJ2-5, with D maybe TRBD2 (5 bases). The CDR3 contains 15 residues. Germline V gene sequence: CDR1 SQVTM, CDR2 ANQGSEA. V lost 0 bases and J 2 bases, leaving 13 bases between the germline ends. CDR3 in amino acids: CSVEDWGVRQETQYF. The CDR3 DNA reads as TGCAGCGTTGAAGACTGGGGAGTAAGGCAAGAGACCCAGTACTTC.

This clone was seen ten or more times. Other nucleotide sequences from this sample produce the same CDR3. The V call is TRBV4-3, the J call TRBJ2-1; TRBD2 agrees at 10 bases. Trimming took 4 bases from V and 2 from J; bases not matched to a gene: 2. Looked up from germline, CDR1 is LGHNA and CDR2 is YSLEER. This CDR3 spans 15 amino acids. The CDR3 spells CASSPSGGAYNEQFF. The CDR3, as DNA: TGCGCCAGCAGCCCGAGCGGGGGGGCCTACAATGAGCAGTTCTTC.

The chain couples TRBV5-1 to TRBJ2-2; D possibly corresponds to TRBD2 (5 bases). The CDR3 loop spans 13 amino acids. Germline V gives CDR1 SGHRS, CDR2 YFSETQ. The ends were cut back, 7 bases at V and 6 bases at J, with 13 bases in the middle. The CDR3 here is CASRDPMAGELFF. CDR3 coding DNA: TGCGCCAGCCGGGATCCTATGGCCGGGGAGCTGTTTTTT.